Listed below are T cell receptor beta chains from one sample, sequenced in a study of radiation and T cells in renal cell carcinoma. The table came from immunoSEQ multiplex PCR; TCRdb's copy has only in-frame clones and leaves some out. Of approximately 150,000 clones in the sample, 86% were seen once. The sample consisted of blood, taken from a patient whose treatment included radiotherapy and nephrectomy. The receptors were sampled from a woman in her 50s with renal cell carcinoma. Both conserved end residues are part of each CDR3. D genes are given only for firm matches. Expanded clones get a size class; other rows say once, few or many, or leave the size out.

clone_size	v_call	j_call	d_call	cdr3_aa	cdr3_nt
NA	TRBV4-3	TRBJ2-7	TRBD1	CASSRDRSYEQYF	TGCGCCAGCAGCCGGGACAGGTCCTACGAGCAGTACTTC
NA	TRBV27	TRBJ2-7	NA	CASSPTPWTVRYEQYF	TGTGCCAGCAGTCCGACCCCCTGGACAGTAAGGTACGAGCAGTACTTC
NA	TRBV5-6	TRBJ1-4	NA	CASSSPVLW	TGTGCCAGCAGCTCGCCGGTCCTTTGG
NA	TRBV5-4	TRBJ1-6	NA	CASSLVAGQPPLHF	TGTGCCAGCAGCTTGGTAGCAGGGCAACCACCCCTCCACTTT
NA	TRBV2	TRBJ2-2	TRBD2	CASRLAGPYTGELFF	TGTGCCAGCCGGCTAGCGGGACCTTACACCGGGGAGCTGTTTTTT
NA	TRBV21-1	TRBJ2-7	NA	CASSKVQDRVYSYEQYF	TGTGCCAGCAGCAAAGTACAGGACAGGGTTTACTCCTACGAGCAGTACTTC
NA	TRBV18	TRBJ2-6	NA	CASSPSSGANVLTF	TGTGCCAGCTCACCTAGCTCTGGGGCCAACGTCCTGACTTTC
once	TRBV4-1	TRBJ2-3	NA	CASSQERLRDTQYF	TGCGCCAGCAGCCAAGAAAGACTACGGGATACGCAGTATTTT
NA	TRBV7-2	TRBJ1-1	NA	CASSLKRSLGNTEAFF	TGTGCCAGCAGCTTAAAGAGGTCACTTGGGAACACTGAAGCTTTCTTT
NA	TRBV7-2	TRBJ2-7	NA	CASSLELTSYEQYF	TGTGCCAGCAGCTTAGAGCTGACTTCCTACGAGCAGTACTTC
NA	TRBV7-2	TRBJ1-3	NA	CASSLMSSGNTIYF	TGTGCCAGCAGCCTCATGTCCTCTGGAAACACCATATATTTT
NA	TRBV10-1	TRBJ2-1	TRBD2	CASSERASGSSYNEQFF	TGCGCCAGCAGTGAAAGGGCTAGCGGGAGTTCCTACAATGAGCAGTTCTTC
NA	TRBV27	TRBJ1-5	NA	CASSLSGGGMGSQHF	TGTGCCAGCAGTTTATCGGGTGGGGGCATGGGGTCCCAGCATTTT
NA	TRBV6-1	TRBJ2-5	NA	CASSEAIATKETQYF	TGTGCCAGCAGTGAAGCGATTGCGACCAAAGAGACCCAGTACTTC
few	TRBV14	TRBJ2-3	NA	CASSQGSGPDTQYF	TGTGCCAGCAGCCAAGGGTCAGGGCCAGATACGCAGTATTTT
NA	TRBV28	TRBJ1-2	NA	CASKPPDKYGYTF	TGTGCCAGCAAACCCCCGGACAAGTATGGCTACACCTTC
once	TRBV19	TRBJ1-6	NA	CASRIGSGQSSYNSPLHF	TGTGCCAGTAGAATCGGGAGCGGACAGAGCTCCTATAATTCACCCCTCCACTTT
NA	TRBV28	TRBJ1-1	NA	CASSHPGGTEAFF	TGTGCCAGCAGTCACCCCGGGGGCACTGAAGCTTTCTTT
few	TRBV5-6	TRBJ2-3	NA	CASSLKGRQTQYF	TGTGCCAGCAGCTTGAAGGGGAGGCAAACGCAGTATTTT
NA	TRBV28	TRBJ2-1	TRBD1	CASSFPLFRDRARTNKNEQFF	TGTGCCAGCAGTTTCCCCCTATTCCGGGACAGGGCTAGAACTAATAAAAATGAGCAGTTCTTC
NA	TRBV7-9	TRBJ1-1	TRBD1	CASSSSRDRTEAFF	TGTGCCAGCAGCTCGTCCCGGGACAGGACTGAAGCTTTCTTT
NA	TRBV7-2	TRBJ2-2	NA	CASSPQGGTGTGELFF	TGTGCCAGCAGCCCTCAGGGGGGCACCGGCACCGGGGAGCTGTTTTTT
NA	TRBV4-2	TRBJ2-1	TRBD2	CASSHGLAGVAGEQFF	TGTGCCAGCAGCCACGGACTAGCGGGAGTAGCTGGTGAGCAGTTCTTC
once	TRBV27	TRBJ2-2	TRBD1	CASTYRDSTTGELFF	TGTGCCAGCACCTATAGGGACAGTACCACCGGGGAGCTGTTTTTT
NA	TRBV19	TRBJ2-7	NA	CASSHPRTAYEQYF	TGTGCCAGTAGCCATCCAAGGACAGCCTACGAGCAGTACTTC
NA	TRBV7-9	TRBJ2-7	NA	CASSPAGIIRSYEQYF	TGTGCCAGCAGCCCCGCCGGGATCATCAGATCCTACGAGCAGTACTTC
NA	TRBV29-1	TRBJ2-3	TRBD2	CSAETSGSADTQYF	TGCAGCGCTGAGACTAGCGGGAGCGCAGATACGCAGTATTTT
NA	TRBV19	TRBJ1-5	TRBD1	CASSPQVFGDRGNQPQHF	TGTGCCAGTAGTCCTCAAGTCTTCGGGGACAGGGGCAATCAGCCCCAGCATTTT
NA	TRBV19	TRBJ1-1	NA	CASQSQGGGAFF	TGTGCCAGCCAGTCACAGGGCGGGGGAGCTTTCTTT